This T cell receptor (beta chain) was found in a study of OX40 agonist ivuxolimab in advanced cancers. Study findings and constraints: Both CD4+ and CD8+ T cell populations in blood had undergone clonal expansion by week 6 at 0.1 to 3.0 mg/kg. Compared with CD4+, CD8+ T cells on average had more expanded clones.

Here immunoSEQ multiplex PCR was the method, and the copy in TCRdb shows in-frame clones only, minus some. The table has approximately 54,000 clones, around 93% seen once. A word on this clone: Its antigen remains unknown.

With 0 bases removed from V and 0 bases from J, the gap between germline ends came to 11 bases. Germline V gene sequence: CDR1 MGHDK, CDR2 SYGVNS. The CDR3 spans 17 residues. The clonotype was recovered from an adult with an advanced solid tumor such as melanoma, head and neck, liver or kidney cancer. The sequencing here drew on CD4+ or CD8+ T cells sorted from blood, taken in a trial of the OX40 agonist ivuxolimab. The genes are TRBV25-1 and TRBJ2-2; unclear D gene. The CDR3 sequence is CASSEYLHTSNTGELFF. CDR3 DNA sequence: TGTGCCAGCAGTGAATATCTGCACACTTCGAACACCGGGGAGCTGTTTTTT.